The 20 T cell receptor beta chains below all came from one sample that was sequenced in a study of blood T cell repertoires in COVID-19. Some clones are missing from TCRdb's copy, which holds only in-frame ones; the method was immunoSEQ multiplex PCR. The sample shows roughly 100,000 clones, 69% of them seen only once. The sequencing sample was made of peripheral blood. These receptors were taken from a man older than 75 with acute or convalescent COVID-19.

This clone was counted a few times. The chain recombines TRBV6-5 with TRBJ2-5; 7 positions match TRBD1. The CDR3 totals 15 residues. Looked up from germline, CDR1 is MNHEY and CDR2 is SVGAGI. With 6 bases clipped from V and 0 bases from J, the junction kept 7 bases outside the gene matches. As DNA, the CDR3 is TGTGCCAGCAGACCCGGGACAGTATACCAAGAGACCCAGTACTTC. Translated: CASRPGTVYQETQYF.

J is TRBJ1-1 and V is TRBV13; weak D call: TRBD1 (6 bases). Germline V gives CDR1 PRHDT, CDR2 FYEKMQ (reference sequence). The CDR3 is 12 amino acids. The germline V and J ends were trimmed by 2 bases and 11 bases, with 12 bases remaining between them. The CDR3 region is CASSLKGVGAFF. CDR3 DNA sequence: TGTGCCAGCAGCTTAAAGGGGGTTGGGGCTTTCTTT.

V is TRBV28 and J is TRBJ2-5, with TRBD1 as a possible D gene (5 bases). Trimming removed 5 bases at V and 2 bases at J, with 12 bases between. The CDR3 contains 14 residues. Per the germline V gene, CDR1 is MDHEN and CDR2 is SYDVKM. As DNA, the CDR3 is TGTGCCAGCAGTCCCTCCGACAGACAAGAGACCCAGTACTTC. This sequence encodes CASSPSDRQETQYF.

This sequence joins TRBV7-2 and TRBJ2-1; D is uncertain. The germline V gene has CDR1 SGHTA and CDR2 FQGNSA. V was shortened by 4 bases and J by 9 bases, with 19 bases between the two germline ends. CDR3 length equals 15 residues. The DNA of the CDR3 is TGTGCCAGCAGCTACCGTCCGGGTAGGTCGGCTGAGCAGTTCTTC. As protein: CASSYRPGRSAEQFF.

The chain couples TRBV5-4 to TRBJ2-5; D is perhaps TRBD2 (6 bases). Germline V CDR1 and CDR2: SGHNT, YYREEE (reference sequence). Trimming took off 4 bases at V and 4 bases at J, with 11 bases between the two ends. The CDR3 contains 13 residues. This CDR3 reads CASSTPGGETQYF. The CDR3 nucleotides read TGTGCCAGCAGCACCCCCGGGGGAGAGACCCAGTACTTC. Supplemented by reference TRBV5-4 and TRBJ2-5, the full variable domain reads ETGVTQSPTHLIKTRGQQVTLRCSSQSGHNTVSWYQQALGQGPQFIFQYYREEENGRGNFPPRFSGLQFPNYSSELNVNALELDDSALYLCASSTPGGETQYFGPGTRLLVL.

The chain employs TRBV7-9 and TRBJ2-2, with D possibly being TRBD2 (7 bases). Trimming pared 2 bases from V and 7 bases from J, leaving 20 bases between. The CDR3 runs 17 residues. Per the germline V gene, CDR1 is SEHNR and CDR2 is FQNEAQ (reference sequence). This CDR3 is CASSLKTGGSRIGELFF. Written as DNA, the CDR3 is TGTGCCAGCAGCTTAAAGACAGGCGGGAGTCGTATCGGGGAGCTGTTTTTT. The entire variable domain, with the rest obtained from reference TRBV7-9 and TRBJ2-2, is as follows: DTGVSQNPRHKITKRGQNVTFRCDPISEHNRLYWYRQTLGQGPEFLTYFQNEAQLEKSRLLSDRFSAERPKGSFSTLEIQRTEQGDSAMYLCASSLKTGGSRIGELFFGEGSRLTVL.

The rearrangement links TRBV11-2 to TRBJ1-2; TRBD1 agrees at 10 bases. Germline V gene lookup returns CDR1 SGHAT and CDR2 FQNNGV. The CDR3 consists of 14 residues. V trimming: 4 bases; J trimming: 4 bases; junction bases outside the gene matches: 3. For the CDR3, the DNA is TGTGCCAGCAGCTCCGGGACAGGGGTCTATGGCTACACCTTC. Translated, it gives CASSSGTGVYGYTF.

V usage is TRBV12-5 and J usage is TRBJ1-5; no firm D call. Germline V CDR1 and CDR2: LGHNT, FRNRAP. The CDR3 is 16 residues long. Trimming took off 5 bases at V and 3 bases at J, with 17 bases between the two ends. This CDR3 reads CASGVLRVPSNQPQHF. Here the CDR3 DNA reads TGTGCTAGTGGTGTCCTGCGGGTTCCTTCCAATCAGCCCCAGCATTTT.

This chain uses TRBV28 with TRBJ1-5, with D hard to call. Trimming removed 7 bases at V and 7 bases at J, with 11 bases between. The CDR3 extends over 12 amino acids. Germline CDR1 is MDHEN and CDR2 is SYDVKM. The CDR3 region has the DNA TGTGCCAGCACCTCTCTATTGCAGCCCCAGCATTTT. Its protein product is CASTSLLQPQHF.

CDR3 nucleotide sequence: TGTGCCAGCAGCACGCGGGCGGGGGTTTCCTACAATGAGCAGTTCTTC. This sequence encodes CASSTRAGVSYNEQFF. V gene TRBV21-1 combines with J gene TRBJ2-1; TRBD2 was called by the table and not checked on the DNA. TRBV21-1 is recorded as a pseudogene. CDR3 length equals 16 residues.

The chain carries TRBV5-1 and TRBJ2-3; 9 bases are a match to TRBD2. V dropped 0 bases and J dropped 8; count of bases not matched to a gene: 13. The length of the CDR3 is 17 residues. Germline V gene lookup returns CDR1 SGHRS and CDR2 YFSETQ. CDR3 DNA: TGCGCCAGCAGCTTGGAATCGATACGTAGTAGCGGGAGTACGCAGTATTTT. Translation gives CASSLESIRSSGSTQYF. The full variable domain, its missing parts supplied by reference TRBV5-1 and TRBJ2-3, is KAGVTQTPRYLIKTRGQQVTLSCSPISGHRSVSWYQQTPGQGLQFLFEYFSETQRNKGNFPGRFSGRQFSNSRSEMNVSTLELGDSALYLCASSLESIRSSGSTQYFGPGTRLTVL.

This clone was counted between two and nine times. The rearrangement links TRBV28 to TRBJ1-1, with a possible D match to TRBD1 (5 bases). V shed 7 bases and J shed 11 bases, with 17 bases lying between them. This CDR3 spans 12 amino acids. Looked up from germline, CDR1 is MDHEN and CDR2 is SYDVKM. CDR3 amino acids: CASKPQGLLAFF. CDR3 coding DNA: TGTGCCAGCAAACCCCAGGGATTGCTGGCTTTCTTT.

This clone appeared a single time. The chain is built from TRBV5-1 and TRBJ2-1; perhaps TRBD1 as D (5 bases). With 5 bases removed from V and 3 bases from J, the gap between germline ends came to 12 bases. CDR3 length: 14 amino acids. Germline lookup yields CDR1 SGHRS and CDR2 YFSETQ. Here the CDR3 DNA reads TGCGCCAGCAGACCCCTCGACAGCTACAATGAGCAGTTCTTC. Residues: CASRPLDSYNEQFF.

The chain combines TRBV28 with TRBJ2-7; 8 positions agree with TRBD2. This CDR3 is 16 amino acids long. Germline V gene data show CDR1 as MDHEN and CDR2 as SYDVKM. V lost 7 bases to trimming and J lost 2 bases; unmatched junction nucleotides: 13. DNA for the CDR3: TGTGCCAGCATCCATTACCCCGGGGGGGCTACCTACGAGCAGTACTTC. Residues: CASIHYPGGATYEQYF.

The sample holds many counts of this clone. This chain links TRBV7-9 with TRBJ2-5; possible D gene TRBD1, 5 bases. The V end lost 2 bases, the J end lost 5 bases, and 15 bases lay between the germline ends. CDR1 and CDR2 (germline): SEHNR, FQNEAQ (reference sequence). The CDR3 has 15 residues. The CDR3 coding sequence is TGTGCCAGCAGCTTAAGTTTAGGGGAATGGGAGACCCAGTACTTC. Protein sequence: CASSLSLGEWETQYF.

V and J are TRBV29-1 and TRBJ2-5; the D gene is possibly TRBD2 (6 bases). From germline, CDR1 is SQVTM and CDR2 ANQGSEA. This CDR3 has 11 residues. The CDR3: CGGSEQETQYF. The CDR3 DNA follows: TGCGGAGGGTCGGAGCAAGAGACCCAGTACTTC.

This clone was seen only once. The rearrangement links TRBV6-5 to TRBJ1-2; maybe TRBD1 (5 bases). Deletions cut 7 bases from V and 2 bases from J, with 17 bases between. Germline V gene data show CDR1 as MNHEY and CDR2 as SVGAGI. The CDR3 totals 15 residues. The CDR3 loop is CASKVGRGTNYGYTF. In DNA, the CDR3 is TGTGCCAGCAAGGTCGGACGGGGGACCAACTATGGCTACACCTTC.

In nucleotides, the CDR3 is TGTGCCAGCTCGCAACAGGGGATCCGCACCGGGGAGCTGTTTTTT. Amino acids: CASSQQGIRTGELFF. The chain is built from TRBV18 and TRBJ2-2; TRBD1 agrees at 7 bases. Unmatched junction bases numbered 8, after V lost 6 bases and J lost 4 bases. Germline-derived CDR1 and CDR2 are KGHSH and LQKENI. The CDR3 is 15 residues long.

The V and J genes are TRBV12-3 or TRBV12-4 and TRBJ2-3; possible D gene TRBD1, 6 bases. The CDR3 spans 12 residues. V was trimmed by 6 bases and J by 9 bases, leaving 13 bases between them. The chain's CDR3 is CASSPGTPTQYF. The CDR3 DNA follows: TGTGCCAGCAGCCCAGGGACACCCACGCAGTATTTT.

This clone was seen ten or more times. The rearrangement links TRBV7-7 to TRBJ2-1, with TRBD1 matching 8 bases. CDR1 and CDR2 (germline): SSHAT, FNYEAQ (reference sequence). This CDR3 has 15 residues. Unmatched junction bases numbered 9, after V lost 3 bases and J lost 8 bases. The CDR3 DNA is TGTGCCAGCAGCTTCAGGACAGGGCCGGGAGATGAGCAGTTCTTC. It encodes CASSFRTGPGDEQFF.